This T cell receptor beta chain was recorded in a study of shared clonotypes between healthy human individuals. Concerning this clone itself: What it binds is not known.

The CDR3 contains 13 residues. V trimming: 4 bases; J trimming: 6 bases; junction bases outside the gene matches: 3. Germline V gives CDR1 SNHLY, CDR2 FYNNEI. Study findings and constraints: Genetic and exposure-history diversity was limited by the few donors. Only blood samples were collected, and tissue repertoires likely differ. Sequencing depth was expected to influence donor clonotype sharing. Clonotypes which were not shared had lower generation probabilities than clonotypes that all four donors shared.

Some clones are missing from TCRdb's copy, which holds only in-frame ones; the method was immunoSEQ multiplex PCR. This table has 1,500,000 or so clones, 98% to 99% appearing once. This clonotype originated in a man younger than 45 in good health. The rearrangement links TRBV2 to TRBJ1-2; 9 nucleotides agree with TRBD1. The source material was naive CD4+ T cells sorted from blood. Sample subset: CD45RA+ positively selected. As DNA, the CDR3 is TGTGCCAGCAGTGGAACAGGGGGCAATGGCTACACCTTC. Protein: CASSGTGGNGYTF. The full variable domain, in which reference TRBV2 and TRBJ1-2 provide the parts outside the CDR3, is EPEVTQTPSHQVTQMGQEVILRCVPISNHLYFYWYRQILGQKVEFLVSFYNNEISEKSEIFDDQFSVERPDGSNFTLKIRSTKLEDSAMYFCASSGTGGNGYTFGSGTRLTVV.